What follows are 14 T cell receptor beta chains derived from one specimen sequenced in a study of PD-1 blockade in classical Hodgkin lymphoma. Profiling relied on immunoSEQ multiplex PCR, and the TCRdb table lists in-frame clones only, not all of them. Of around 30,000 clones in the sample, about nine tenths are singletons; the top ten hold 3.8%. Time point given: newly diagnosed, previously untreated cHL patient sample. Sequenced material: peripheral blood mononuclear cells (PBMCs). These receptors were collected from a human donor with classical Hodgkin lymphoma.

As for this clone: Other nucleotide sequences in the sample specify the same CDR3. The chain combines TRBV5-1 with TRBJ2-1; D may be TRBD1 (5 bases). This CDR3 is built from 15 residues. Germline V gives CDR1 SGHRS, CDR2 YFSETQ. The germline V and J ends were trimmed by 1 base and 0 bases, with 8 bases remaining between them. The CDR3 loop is CASSLTGSSYNEQFF. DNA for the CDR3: TGCGCCAGCAGCTTGACAGGAAGCTCCTACAATGAGCAGTTCTTC.

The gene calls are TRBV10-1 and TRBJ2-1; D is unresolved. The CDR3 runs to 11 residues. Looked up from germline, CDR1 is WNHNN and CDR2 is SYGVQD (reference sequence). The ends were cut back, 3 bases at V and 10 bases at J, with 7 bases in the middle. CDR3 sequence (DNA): TGCGCCAGCAGTGATATCCTAGAGCAGTTCTTC. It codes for CASSDILEQFF.

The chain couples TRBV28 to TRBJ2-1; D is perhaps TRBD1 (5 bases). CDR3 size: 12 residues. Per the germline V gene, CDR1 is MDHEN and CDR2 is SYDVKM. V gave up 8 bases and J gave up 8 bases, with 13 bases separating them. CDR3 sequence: CASQGDLDEQFF. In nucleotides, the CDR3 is TGTGCCAGCCAGGGTGATTTGGATGAGCAGTTCTTC.

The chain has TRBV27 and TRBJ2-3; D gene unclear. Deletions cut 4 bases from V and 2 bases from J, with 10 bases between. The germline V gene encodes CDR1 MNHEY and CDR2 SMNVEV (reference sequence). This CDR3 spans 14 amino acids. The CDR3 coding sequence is TGTGCCAGCAGTTATAGAGATATCACAGATACGCAGTATTTT. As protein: CASSYRDITDTQYF.

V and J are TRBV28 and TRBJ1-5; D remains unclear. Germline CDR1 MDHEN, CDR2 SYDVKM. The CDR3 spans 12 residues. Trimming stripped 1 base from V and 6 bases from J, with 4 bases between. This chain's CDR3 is CASSLSGQPQHF. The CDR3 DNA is TGTGCCAGCAGTTTATCGGGTCAGCCCCAGCATTTT. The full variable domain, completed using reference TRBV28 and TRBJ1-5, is DVKVTQSSRYLVKRTGEKVFLECVQDMDHENMFWYRQDPGLGLRLIYFSYDVKMKEKGDIPEGYSVSREKKERFSLILESASTNQTSMYLCASSLSGQPQHFGDGTRLSIL.

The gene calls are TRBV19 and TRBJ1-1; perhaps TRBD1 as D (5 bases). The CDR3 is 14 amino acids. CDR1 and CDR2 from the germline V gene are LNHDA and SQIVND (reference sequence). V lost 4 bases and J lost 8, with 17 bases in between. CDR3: CASSTGTGEGEAFF. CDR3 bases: TGTGCCAGTAGTACCGGGACGGGAGAAGGAGAAGCTTTCTTT. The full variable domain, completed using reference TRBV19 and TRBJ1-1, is DGGITQSPKYLFRKEGQNVTLSCEQNLNHDAMYWYRQDPGQGLRLIYYSQIVNDFQKGDIAEGYSVSREKKESFPLTVTSAQKNPTAFYLCASSTGTGEGEAFFGQGTRLTVV.

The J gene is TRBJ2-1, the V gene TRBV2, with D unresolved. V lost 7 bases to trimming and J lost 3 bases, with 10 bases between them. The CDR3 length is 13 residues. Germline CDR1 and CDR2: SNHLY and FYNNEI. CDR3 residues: CASTGQRYNEQFF. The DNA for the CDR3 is TGTGCCAGCACCGGGCAGCGCTACAATGAGCAGTTCTTC.

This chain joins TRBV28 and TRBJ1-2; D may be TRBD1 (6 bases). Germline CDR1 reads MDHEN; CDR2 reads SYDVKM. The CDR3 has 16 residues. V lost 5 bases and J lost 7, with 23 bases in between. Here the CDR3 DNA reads TGTGCCAGCAGTCTAGCAGCCGTTTCCGGGGGCCGTGGCTACACCTTC. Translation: CASSLAAVSGGRGYTF.

The chain's CDR3 is CASSIVEDRGFASTDTQYF. Written as DNA, the CDR3 is TGTGCCAGTAGTATAGTAGAGGACAGGGGGTTCGCTAGCACAGATACGCAGTATTTT. This chain connects TRBV19 to TRBJ2-3; 10 bases map to TRBD1. The CDR3 totals 19 residues. Trimming took 1 base from V and 0 from J; bases not matched to a gene: 10. Germline CDR1 reads LNHDA; CDR2 reads SQIVND (reference sequence).

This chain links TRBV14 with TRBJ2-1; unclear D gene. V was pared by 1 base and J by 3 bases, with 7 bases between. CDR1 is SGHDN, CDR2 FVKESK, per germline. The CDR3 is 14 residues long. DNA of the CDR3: TGTGCCAGCAGCCAAGGAACCAGCTACAATGAGCAGTTCTTC. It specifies CASSQGTSYNEQFF.

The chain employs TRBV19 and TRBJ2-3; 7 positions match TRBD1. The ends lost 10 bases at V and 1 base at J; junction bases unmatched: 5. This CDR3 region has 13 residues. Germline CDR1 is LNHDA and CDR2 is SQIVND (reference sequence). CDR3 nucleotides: TGTGCCACTCGACAGGGCGGCACAGATACGCAGTATTTT. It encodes CATRQGGTDTQYF.

CDR3 region: CASSPDSQGEPQHF. In DNA, the CDR3 is TGCGCCAGCAGCCCGGACAGTCAAGGCGAGCCCCAGCATTTT. The chain is built from TRBV5-1 and TRBJ1-5; D may be TRBD1 (6 bases). Looked up from germline, CDR1 is SGHRS and CDR2 is YFSETQ. The CDR3 has 14 amino acids. The germline V and J ends were trimmed by 4 bases and 8 bases, with 16 bases remaining between them.

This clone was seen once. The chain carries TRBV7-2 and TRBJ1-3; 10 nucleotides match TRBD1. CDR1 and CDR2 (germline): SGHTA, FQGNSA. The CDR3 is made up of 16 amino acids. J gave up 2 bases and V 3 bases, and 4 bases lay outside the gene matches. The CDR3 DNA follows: TGTGCCAGCAGCTTTCACGGGACAGGGGCTGGAAACACCATATATTTT. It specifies CASSFHGTGAGNTIYF.

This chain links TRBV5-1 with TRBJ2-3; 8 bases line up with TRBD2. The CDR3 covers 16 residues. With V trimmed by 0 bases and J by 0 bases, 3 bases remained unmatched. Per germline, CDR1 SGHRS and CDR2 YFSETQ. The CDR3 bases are TGCGCCAGCAGCTTGGGCGGGAGGCCTAGCACAGATACGCAGTATTTT. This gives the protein CASSLGGRPSTDTQYF. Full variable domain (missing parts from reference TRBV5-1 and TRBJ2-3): KAGVTQTPRYLIKTRGQQVTLSCSPISGHRSVSWYQQTPGQGLQFLFEYFSETQRNKGNFPGRFSGRQFSNSRSEMNVSTLELGDSALYLCASSLGGRPSTDTQYFGPGTRLTVL.